One and the same sample provided the 6 T cell receptor beta chains below, sequenced in a study of shared clonotypes between healthy human individuals. Data came from immunoSEQ multiplex PCR; TCRdb stores just in-frame clones and leaves some out. The data hold more than 1 million clones, with around 78% observed a single time. Sequences were obtained from memory CD4+ T cells from PBMCs. This sample's subset: CD45RA-negative fraction. These receptors were taken from a man between 18 and 29 years old in good health. Some clones in this sample may be carry-over from other donors' samples.

This clone appeared a few times. The chain employs TRBV5-1 and TRBJ1-1; 7 nucleotides agree with TRBD1. This CDR3 has 16 amino acids. The germline V gene has CDR1 SGHRS and CDR2 YFSETQ. The ends lost 3 bases at V and 4 bases at J; junction bases unmatched: 12. For the CDR3, the DNA is TGCGCCAGCAGCTCCCTGACAGGGTTTGGTGGCACTGAAGCTTTCTTT. Encoded protein: CASSSLTGFGGTEAFF.

V gene TRBV4-2 combines with J gene TRBJ1-5, with D unresolved. The CDR3 is 15 amino acids. Germline lookup yields CDR1 LGHNA and CDR2 YNFKEQ. V shed 1 base and J shed 5 bases, with 12 bases lying between them. The CDR3 loop is CASSQGERPDQPQHF. The CDR3, as DNA: TGTGCCAGCAGCCAAGGGGAACGACCAGATCAGCCCCAGCATTTT.

Of note for this clone: This may stem from a read error, because a much larger clone lies one nucleotide away. This sequence joins TRBV7-7 and TRBJ2-2; D tentatively reads TRBD1 or TRBD2 (5 bases each). Germline CDR1 is SSHAT and CDR2 is FNYEAQ (reference sequence). CDR3 length: 14 amino acids. V was shortened by 3 bases and J by 1 base, with 6 bases between the two germline ends. CDR3 bases: TGTGCCAGCAGCTTTGGGGGGAACACCGGGGAGCTGTTTTTT. It yields the protein CASSFGGNTGELFF.

This chain uses TRBV2 with TRBJ2-7, with D perhaps being TRBD1 or TRBD2 (5 bases each). The ends were cut back, 8 bases at V and 7 bases at J, with 21 bases in the middle. This CDR3 is built from 14 residues. Germline CDR1 is SNHLY and CDR2 is FYNNEI. CDR3 DNA sequence: TGTGCCAGCGCCGGGACGCAACCCGCCGGGGAGCAGTACTTC. As protein: CASAGTQPAGEQYF.

This chain connects TRBV6-5 to TRBJ2-5, with 12 nucleotides matching TRBD2. CDR1 and CDR2 from the germline V gene are MNHEY and SVGAGI. V lost 4 bases and J lost 2; bases outside the gene matches: 2. There are 15 residues in the CDR3. CDR3 amino acids: CASSFGLAGQETQYF. The CDR3 bases are TGTGCCAGCAGTTTCGGACTAGCGGGGCAAGAGACCCAGTACTTC.

DNA of the CDR3: TGTGCCAGCAGTTCCTGGACAGGGGGAGGAAACACCATATATTTT. Translated, it gives CASSSWTGGGNTIYF. The chain employs TRBV28 and TRBJ1-3; TRBD1 matches at 10 bases. The germline CDR1 and CDR2 sequences are MDHEN and SYDVKM. With V trimmed by 4 bases and J by 4 bases, 4 bases remained unmatched. The CDR3 contains 15 residues.